This T cell receptor (beta chain) was documented in a study of T cell repertoires in cytomegalovirus infection. About the research overall: Public TCR beta signatures were indicative of both CMV infection and a matching HLA type.

With 5 bases removed from V and 4 bases from J, the gap between germline ends came to 14 bases. The V gene's germline CDR1 is LNHDA and CDR2 SQIVND (reference sequence). There are 14 residues in the CDR3. TCRdb re-called the reads with MiXCR, one entry per CDR3 protein. The data hold around 490,000 distinct CDR3 sequences, with approximately 26% observed a single time. To note about this clonotype: Antigen specificity is unknown.

Study observations and caveats: Public TCR beta family frequency separated CMV-and-HLA carriers, including in an independent cohort. In two of eight donors, the top clonotype was HLA-C-restricted CMV-specific.

The sequence came from a human donor in good health (CMV status not recorded). Some clones in this sample may be carry-over from other donors' samples. The chain carries TRBV19 and TRBJ1-2, with D possibly matching TRBD1 (5 bases). Sequencing was carried out using PBMCs. The CDR3 loop is CASSSQSDSYGYTF. The CDR3 DNA follows: TGTGCCAGTAGTTCCCAGAGTGACAGCTATGGCTACACCTTC.